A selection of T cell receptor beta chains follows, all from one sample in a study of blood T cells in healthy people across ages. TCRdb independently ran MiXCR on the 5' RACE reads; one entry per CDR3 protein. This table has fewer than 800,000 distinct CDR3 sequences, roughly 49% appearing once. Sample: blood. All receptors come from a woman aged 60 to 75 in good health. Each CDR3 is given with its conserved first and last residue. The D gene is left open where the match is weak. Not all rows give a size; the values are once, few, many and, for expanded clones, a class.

CASSLVVFDTQYF 13 TRBJ2-3 - - TRBV7-2
CASSQDNKQPQHF 13 TRBJ1-5 - - TRBV4-3
CASTSGATQYF 11 TRBJ2-3 - TRBD2 TRBV11-2
CASRVPDGGTEAFF 14 TRBJ1-1 few - TRBV5-1
CASSQEDSPLHF 12 TRBJ1-6 few - TRBV3-1
CAWSAQGDNYGYTF 14 TRBJ1-2 many - TRBV30
CAISTWYNEQFF 12 TRBJ2-1 - - TRBV10-3
CASSPKEHSGANVLTF 16 TRBJ2-6 - - TRBV4-2
CSVLDSGANVLTF 13 TRBJ2-6 - - TRBV29-1
CAIKQGDGSYNEQFF 15 TRBJ2-1 - TRBD1 TRBV10-3
CASSHGPDRGCYGYTF 16 TRBJ1-2 - TRBD1 TRBV7-2
CASSLEPGQPNSPLHF 16 TRBJ1-6 - TRBD1 TRBV5-1
CAWRVQGLSTDTQYF 15 TRBJ2-3 - - TRBV30
CASSHGQGTYYEQYF 15 TRBJ2-7 - TRBD1 TRBV5-1
CASSLGQGDEQFF 13 TRBJ2-1 few TRBD1 TRBV18
CASSFDPQSTDTQYF 15 TRBJ2-3 few - TRBV28
CASSLGSGASFLTF 14 TRBJ2-6 - - TRBV7-2
CASSLLNCEQYF 12 TRBJ2-7 - - TRBV28
CANSVEAGGSNTQYF 15 TRBJ2-3 - TRBD2 TRBV9
CASSLGGPSVETQYF 15 TRBJ2-5 few - TRBV13
CASSYSRSSGREETQYF 17 TRBJ2-5 few TRBD2 TRBV6-6
CATSSTGTSTDTQYF 15 TRBJ2-3 - - TRBV24-1
CAAMEILLEGYGYTF 15 TRBJ1-2 many - TRBV6-1
CASSQLLPAGGSTDTQYF 18 TRBJ2-3 - TRBD2 TRBV4-3
CASRRVRQQETQYF 14 TRBJ2-5 - - TRBV28
CASSPNAGLNSPLHF 15 TRBJ1-6 - - TRBV12-3/TRBV12-4
CASSTGLAGAGDEQFF 16 TRBJ2-1 - TRBD2 TRBV5-1
CASSLALGGVANEQFF 16 TRBJ2-1 - - TRBV7-9
CASSRLAGSYEQYF 14 TRBJ2-7 many TRBD2 TRBV5-1
CASSGLAGGWYF 12 TRBJ2-3 - TRBD2 TRBV6-6
CASSSRGDREQYF 13 TRBJ2-5 - - TRBV7-6
CSARDPQSSYNEQFF 15 TRBJ2-1 few - TRBV20-1
CASSLDRKSEAFF 13 TRBJ1-1 - TRBD1 TRBV7-3
CASTRTGATMKAFF 14 TRBJ1-1 - TRBD1 TRBV27